One sample yielded the 6 T cell receptor beta chains listed below, sequenced in a study of blood T cell repertoires in COVID-19. Produced via immunoSEQ multiplex PCR; TCRdb's table is partial and in-frame only. The sample has approximately 110,000 clones; 85% to 90% are singletons. Sequenced material: peripheral blood. The receptor source for this set is a woman aged 60-70 years with COVID-19, enrolled during active disease.

V gene TRBV6-5 combines with J gene TRBJ1-4; TRBD1 agrees at 10 bases. The CDR3 is 15 residues long. The germline V gene has CDR1 MNHEY and CDR2 SVGAGI. V lost 4 bases, J lost 7 bases, and 6 bases stayed unmatched. CDR3 protein: CASSSRQGAGEKLFF. The CDR3 region has the DNA TGTGCCAGCAGTTCCCGACAGGGGGCCGGTGAAAAACTGTTTTTT.

J is TRBJ2-2 and V is TRBV7-9, with D uncertain. The CDR3 contains 14 residues. Germline CDR1 is SEHNR and CDR2 is FQNEAQ (reference sequence). The V gene lost 1 base and the J gene lost 1 base, with 4 bases spanning the gap. CDR3 nucleotide sequence: TGTGCCAGCAGCTTAGGACAGAACACCGGGGAGCTGTTTTTT. Its protein product is CASSLGQNTGELFF.

The genes are TRBV2 and TRBJ1-1; D is perhaps TRBD1 (6 bases). With 7 bases removed from V and 4 bases from J, the gap between germline ends came to 16 bases. Germline V gene data show CDR1 as SNHLY and CDR2 as FYNNEI. The CDR3 has 14 amino acids. The CDR3 nucleotides read TGTGCCAGCATCTGGACAGTCCGGAGCACTGAAGCTTTCTTT. It codes for CASIWTVRSTEAFF.

The genes are TRBV20-1 and TRBJ2-7, with 9 bases matching TRBD1. CDR1 is DFQATT, CDR2 SNEGSKA, per germline (reference sequence). The CDR3 is 11 residues long. V was pared by 6 bases and J by 7 bases, with 4 bases of the junction left unmatched. The CDR3 coding sequence is TGCAGTGCCAAGACAGGGGGTGAGCAGTACTTC. As protein: CSAKTGGEQYF.

V is TRBV4-1 and J is TRBJ2-7; 10 bases match TRBD1. This CDR3 is 16 amino acids long. Trimming at V came to 0 bases and at J to 6 bases, leaving 8 bases not matched to a gene. CDR1 MGHRA and CDR2 YSYEKL come from the germline V gene. CDR3 bases: TGCGCCAGCAGCCAAGATTACGGGACAGGGGACTTCGAGCAGTACTTC. This gives the protein CASSQDYGTGDFEQYF.

The sample holds many counts of this clone. This chain joins TRBV19 and TRBJ1-4, with 7 bases aligning to TRBD1. The germline V gene encodes CDR1 LNHDA and CDR2 SQIVND (reference sequence). V lost 5 bases, J lost 8 bases, and 14 bases stayed unmatched. There are 16 residues in the CDR3. CDR3 in amino acids: CASSVGQEGSREKLFF. The CDR3 region has the DNA TGTGCCAGTAGTGTCGGACAGGAGGGATCAAGAGAAAAACTGTTTTTT.